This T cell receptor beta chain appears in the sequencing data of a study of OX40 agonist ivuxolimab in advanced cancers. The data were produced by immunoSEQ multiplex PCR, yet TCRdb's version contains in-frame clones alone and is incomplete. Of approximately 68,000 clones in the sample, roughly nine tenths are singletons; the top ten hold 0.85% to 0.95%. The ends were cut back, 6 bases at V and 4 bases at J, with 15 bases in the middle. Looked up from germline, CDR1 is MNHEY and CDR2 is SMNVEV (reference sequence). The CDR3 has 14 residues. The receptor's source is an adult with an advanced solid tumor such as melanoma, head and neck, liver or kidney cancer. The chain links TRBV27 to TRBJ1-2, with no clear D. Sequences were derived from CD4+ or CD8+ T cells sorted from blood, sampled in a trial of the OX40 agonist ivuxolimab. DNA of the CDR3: TGTGCCAGCAGACCTCTTACAGATAGCTATGGCTACACCTTC. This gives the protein CASRPLTDSYGYTF.